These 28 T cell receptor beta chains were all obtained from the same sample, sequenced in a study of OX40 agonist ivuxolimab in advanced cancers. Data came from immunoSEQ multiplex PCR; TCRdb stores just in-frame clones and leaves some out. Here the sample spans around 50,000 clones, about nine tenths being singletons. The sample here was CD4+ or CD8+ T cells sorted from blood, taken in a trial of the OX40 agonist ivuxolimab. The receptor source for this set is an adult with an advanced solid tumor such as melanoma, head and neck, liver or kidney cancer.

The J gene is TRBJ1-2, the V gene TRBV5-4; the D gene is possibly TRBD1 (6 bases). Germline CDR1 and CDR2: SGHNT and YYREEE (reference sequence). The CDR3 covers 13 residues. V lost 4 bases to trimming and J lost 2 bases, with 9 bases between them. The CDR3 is CASSATGNYGYTF. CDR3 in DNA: TGTGCCAGCAGCGCTACAGGGAACTATGGCTACACCTTC.

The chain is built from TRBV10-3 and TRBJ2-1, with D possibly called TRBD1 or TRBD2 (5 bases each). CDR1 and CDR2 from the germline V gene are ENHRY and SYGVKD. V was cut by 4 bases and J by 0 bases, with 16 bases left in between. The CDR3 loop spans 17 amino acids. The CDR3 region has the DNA TGTGCCATCAGTGTCGCCGGGACCGAAAGCTCCTACAATGAGCAGTTCTTC. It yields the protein CAISVAGTESSYNEQFF.

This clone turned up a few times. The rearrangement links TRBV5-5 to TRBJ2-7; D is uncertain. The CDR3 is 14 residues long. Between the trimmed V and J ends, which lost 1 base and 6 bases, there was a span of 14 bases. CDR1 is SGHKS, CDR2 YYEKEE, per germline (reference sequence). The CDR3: CASSLSGGTREQYF. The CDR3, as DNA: TGTGCCAGCAGCTTGTCAGGCGGTACTCGCGAGCAGTACTTC.

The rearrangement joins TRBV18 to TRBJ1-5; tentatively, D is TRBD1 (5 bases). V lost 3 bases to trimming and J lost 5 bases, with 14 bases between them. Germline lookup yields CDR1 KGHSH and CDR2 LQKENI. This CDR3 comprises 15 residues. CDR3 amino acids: CASSPSRAEDQPQHF. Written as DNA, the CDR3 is TGTGCCAGCTCACCTAGCAGGGCAGAGGATCAGCCCCAGCATTTT. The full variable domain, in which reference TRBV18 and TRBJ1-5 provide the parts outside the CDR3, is NAGVMQNPRHLVRRRGQEARLRCSPMKGHSHVYWYRQLPEEGLKFMVYLQKENIIDESGMPKERFSAEFPKEGPSILRIQQVVRGDSAAYFCASSPSRAEDQPQHFGDGTRLSIL.

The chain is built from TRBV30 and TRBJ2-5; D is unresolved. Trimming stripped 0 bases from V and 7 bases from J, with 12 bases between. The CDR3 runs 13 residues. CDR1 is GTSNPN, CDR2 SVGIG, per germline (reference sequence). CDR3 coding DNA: TGTGCCTGGAGTGTACTAATTCAGGCGACCCAGTACTTC. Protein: CAWSVLIQATQYF.

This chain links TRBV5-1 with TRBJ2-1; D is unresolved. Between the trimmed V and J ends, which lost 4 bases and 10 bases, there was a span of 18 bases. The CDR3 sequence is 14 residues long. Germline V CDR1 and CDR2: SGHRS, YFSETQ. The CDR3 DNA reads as TGCGCCAGCAGCCTCCGGGCCTCGCCGGGCGAGCAGTTCTTC. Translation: CASSLRASPGEQFF. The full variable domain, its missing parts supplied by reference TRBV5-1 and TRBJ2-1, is KAGVTQTPRYLIKTRGQQVTLSCSPISGHRSVSWYQQTPGQGLQFLFEYFSETQRNKGNFPGRFSGRQFSNSRSEMNVSTLELGDSALYLCASSLRASPGEQFFGPGTRLTVL.

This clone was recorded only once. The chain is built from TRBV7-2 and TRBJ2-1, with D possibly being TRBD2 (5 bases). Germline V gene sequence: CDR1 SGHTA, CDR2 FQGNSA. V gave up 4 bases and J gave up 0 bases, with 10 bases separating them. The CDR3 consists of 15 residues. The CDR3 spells CASSSGLASYNEQFF. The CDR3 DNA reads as TGTGCCAGCAGCTCCGGACTGGCCTCCTACAATGAGCAGTTCTTC.

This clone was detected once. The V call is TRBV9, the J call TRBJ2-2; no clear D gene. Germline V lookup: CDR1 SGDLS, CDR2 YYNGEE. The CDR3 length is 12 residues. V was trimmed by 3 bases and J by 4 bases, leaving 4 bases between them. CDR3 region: CASSASTGELFF. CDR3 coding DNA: TGTGCCAGCAGCGCTAGCACCGGGGAGCTGTTTTTT.

The CDR3 DNA follows: TGCGCCAGCAGCTTAATGACTAGCGGGGAGGGAGGCAATGAGCAGTTCTTC. Translating it yields CASSLMTSGEGGNEQFF. This chain joins TRBV5-1 and TRBJ2-1, with 11 bases fitting TRBD2. Looked up from germline, CDR1 is SGHRS and CDR2 is YFSETQ. CDR3 length: 17 amino acids. V gave up 2 bases and J gave up 6 bases; unmatched junction bases: 10.

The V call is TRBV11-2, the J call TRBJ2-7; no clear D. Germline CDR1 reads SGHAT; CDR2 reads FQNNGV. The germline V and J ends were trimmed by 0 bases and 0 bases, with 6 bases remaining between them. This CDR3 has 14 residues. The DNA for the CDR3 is TGTGCCAGCAGCTTAGATCGTCTCTCCTACGAGCAGTACTTC. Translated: CASSLDRLSYEQYF.

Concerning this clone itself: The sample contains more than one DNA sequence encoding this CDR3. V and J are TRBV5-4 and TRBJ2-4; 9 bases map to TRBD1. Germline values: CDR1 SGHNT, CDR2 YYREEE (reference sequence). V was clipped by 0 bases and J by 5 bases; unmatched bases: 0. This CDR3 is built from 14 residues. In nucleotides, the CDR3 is TGTGCCAGCAGCTTGGGACAGGGGGAAAACATTCAGTACTTC. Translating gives CASSLGQGENIQYF.

Here the CDR3 DNA reads TGTGCCAGCAGCCCGGGTAGCAATCAGCCCCAGCATTTT. This codes for CASSPGSNQPQHF. The chain carries TRBV7-3 and TRBJ1-5; D ambiguous. Trimming took off 5 bases at V and 0 bases at J, with 5 bases between the two ends. There are 13 residues in the CDR3. Germline V gene data show CDR1 as SGHTA and CDR2 as FQGTGA.

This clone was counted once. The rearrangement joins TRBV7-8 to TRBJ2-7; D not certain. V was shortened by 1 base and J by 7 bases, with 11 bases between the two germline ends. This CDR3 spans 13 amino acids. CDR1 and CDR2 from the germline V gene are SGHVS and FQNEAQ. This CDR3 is CASSLDPGQEQYF. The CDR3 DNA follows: TGTGCCAGCAGCTTAGACCCCGGGCAAGAGCAGTACTTC.

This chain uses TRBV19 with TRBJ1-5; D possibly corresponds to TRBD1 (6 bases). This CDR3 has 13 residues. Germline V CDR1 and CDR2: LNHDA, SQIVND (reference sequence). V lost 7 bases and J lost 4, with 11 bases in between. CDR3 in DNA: TGTGCCAGTACGCGGGGGCGGAATCAGCCCCAGCATTTT. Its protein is CASTRGRNQPQHF.

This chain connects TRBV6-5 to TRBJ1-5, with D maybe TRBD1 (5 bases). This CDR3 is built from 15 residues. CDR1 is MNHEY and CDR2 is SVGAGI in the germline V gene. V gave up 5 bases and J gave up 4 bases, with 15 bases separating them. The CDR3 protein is CASSPGRARNQPQHF. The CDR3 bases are TGTGCCAGCAGTCCAGGCAGGGCTCGGAATCAGCCCCAGCATTTT.

CDR3 DNA: TGCGCCAGCAGCTGGACAGGGCAGAACACTGAAGCTTTCTTT. This translates into CASSWTGQNTEAFF. This chain joins TRBV5-1 and TRBJ1-1; 8 nucleotides agree with TRBD1. The CDR3 is made up of 14 amino acids. V trimming: 3 bases; J trimming: 1 base; junction bases outside the gene matches: 2. Per the germline V gene, CDR1 is SGHRS and CDR2 is YFSETQ.

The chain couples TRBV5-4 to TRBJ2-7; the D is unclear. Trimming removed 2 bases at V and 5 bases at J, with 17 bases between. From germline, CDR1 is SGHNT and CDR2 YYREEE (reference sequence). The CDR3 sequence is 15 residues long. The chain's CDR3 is CASSFLQSWVDEQYF. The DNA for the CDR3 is TGTGCCAGCAGCTTCCTCCAGTCCTGGGTCGACGAGCAGTACTTC.

CDR3 protein: CASSLATGNTEAFF. The CDR3, as DNA: TGCGCCAGCAGCTTGGCGACAGGGAACACTGAAGCTTTCTTT. The chain employs TRBV5-1 and TRBJ1-1; TRBD1 is a possible D gene (6 bases). Looked up from germline, CDR1 is SGHRS and CDR2 is YFSETQ. This CDR3 contains 14 residues. Trimming took off 0 bases at V and 1 base at J, with 7 bases between the two ends.

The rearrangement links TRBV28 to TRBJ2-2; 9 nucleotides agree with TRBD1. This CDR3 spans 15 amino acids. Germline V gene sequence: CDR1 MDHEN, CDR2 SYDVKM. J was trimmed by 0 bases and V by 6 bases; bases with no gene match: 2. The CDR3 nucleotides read TGTGCCAGCAGGAGACAGGGGGCGAACACCGGGGAGCTGTTTTTT. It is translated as CASRRQGANTGELFF.

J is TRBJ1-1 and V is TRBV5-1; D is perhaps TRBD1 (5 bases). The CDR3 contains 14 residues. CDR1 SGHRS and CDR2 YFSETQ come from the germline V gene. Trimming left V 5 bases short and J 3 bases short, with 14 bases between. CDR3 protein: CASRLRQGDTEAFF. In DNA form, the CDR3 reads TGCGCCAGCAGGTTGCGGCAGGGCGACACTGAAGCTTTCTTT.

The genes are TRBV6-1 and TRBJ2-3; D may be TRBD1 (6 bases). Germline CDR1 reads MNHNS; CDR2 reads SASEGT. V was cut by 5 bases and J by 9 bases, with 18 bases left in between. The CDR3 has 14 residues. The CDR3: CASSSDRSTGTQYF. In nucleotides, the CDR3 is TGTGCCAGCAGTTCTGACAGGTCCACGGGGACGCAGTATTTT.

Written as DNA, the CDR3 is TGTGCCTGGAGTGTACGGCCGGCCGGGGATTCACCCCTCCACTTT. Residues: CAWSVRPAGDSPLHF. The genes are TRBV30 and TRBJ1-6; no clear D. In germline, CDR1 is GTSNPN, CDR2 SVGIG (reference sequence). V was shortened by 0 bases and J by 8 bases, with 14 bases between the two germline ends. This CDR3 comprises 15 residues.

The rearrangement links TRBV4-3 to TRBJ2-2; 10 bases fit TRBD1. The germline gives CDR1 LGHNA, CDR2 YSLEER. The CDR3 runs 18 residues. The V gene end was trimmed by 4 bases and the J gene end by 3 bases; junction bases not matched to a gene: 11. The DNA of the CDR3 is TGCGCCAGCAGCCCCATGGGGGGGGACAGGGGATACACCGGGGAGCTGTTTTTT. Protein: CASSPMGGDRGYTGELFF.

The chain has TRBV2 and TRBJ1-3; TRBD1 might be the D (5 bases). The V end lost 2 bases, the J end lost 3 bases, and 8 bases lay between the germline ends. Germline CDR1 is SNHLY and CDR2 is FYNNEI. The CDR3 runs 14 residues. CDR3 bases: TGTGCCAGCAGTGAACAGGGTCTTGGAAACACCATATATTTT. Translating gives CASSEQGLGNTIYF. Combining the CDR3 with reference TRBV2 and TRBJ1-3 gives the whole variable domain EPEVTQTPSHQVTQMGQEVILRCVPISNHLYFYWYRQILGQKVEFLVSFYNNEISEKSEIFDDQFSVERPDGSNFTLKIRSTKLEDSAMYFCASSEQGLGNTIYFGEGSWLTVV.

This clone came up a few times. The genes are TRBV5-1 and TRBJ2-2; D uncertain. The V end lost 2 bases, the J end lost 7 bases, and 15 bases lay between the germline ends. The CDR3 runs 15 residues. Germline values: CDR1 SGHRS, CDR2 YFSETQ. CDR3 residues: CASSFSVSGDGELFF. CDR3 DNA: TGCGCCAGCAGCTTCTCGGTTTCTGGTGACGGGGAGCTGTTTTTT.

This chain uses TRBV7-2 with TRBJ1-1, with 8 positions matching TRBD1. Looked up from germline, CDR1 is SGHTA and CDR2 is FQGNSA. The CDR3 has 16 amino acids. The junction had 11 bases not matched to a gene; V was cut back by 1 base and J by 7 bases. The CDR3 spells CASSLGSTGGAGEAFF. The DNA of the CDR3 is TGTGCCAGCAGCTTAGGTAGCACAGGGGGGGCCGGTGAAGCTTTCTTT.

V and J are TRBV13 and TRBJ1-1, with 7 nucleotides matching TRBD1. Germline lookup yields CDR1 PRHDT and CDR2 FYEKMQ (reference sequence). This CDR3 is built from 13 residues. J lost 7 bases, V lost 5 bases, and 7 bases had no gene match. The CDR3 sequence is CASSPPGQVEAFF. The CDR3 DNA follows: TGTGCCAGCAGCCCTCCAGGACAGGTTGAAGCTTTCTTT.

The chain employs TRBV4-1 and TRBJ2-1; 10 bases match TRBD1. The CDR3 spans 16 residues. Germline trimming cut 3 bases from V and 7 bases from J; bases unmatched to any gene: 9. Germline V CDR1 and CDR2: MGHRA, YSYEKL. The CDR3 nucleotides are TGCGCCAGCAGCCAGGCCGGGACAGGGGCAGGGAATGAGCAGTTCTTC. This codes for CASSQAGTGAGNEQFF.